This T cell receptor (beta chain) was identified in a study of T cells in Graves' hyperthyroidism and ophthalmopathy. Study-level background: Sampling of peripheral blood happened at initial diagnosis, prior to any treatment. Study-level points and caveats: Expanded thyroid clonotypes (above 0.001) were mostly also found in blood.

CDR1 is MDHEN and CDR2 is SYDVKM in the germline V gene. The CDR3 is 17 residues long. Trimming stripped 5 bases from V and 3 bases from J, with 20 bases between. Investigators excluded patients with uncontrolled infection, other autoimmune disease, pregnancy or lactation. Amplified regions were TCR beta CDR3 sequences from RNA transcripts. HTBI primers were used for first-round RT-PCR of the TCR CDR3. MiXCR was run by TCRdb on the multiplex PCR reads, yielding one entry per CDR3 protein. Of under 200,000 distinct CDR3 sequences listed, about 9.4% are singletons. This clonotype was seen at least ten times. The antigen remains undetermined.

The rearrangement uses TRBV28 and TRBJ2-1; D might be TRBD2 (6 bases). Sample: blood. This receptor was taken from a woman aged 18-29 years with Graves' hyperthyroidism that later progressed to Graves' ophthalmopathy. The CDR3 nucleotides read TGTGCCAGCAGTGTTAAGCCCCGGGACTCCTTCTACAATGAGCAGTTCTTC. It translates to CASSVKPRDSFYNEQFF.